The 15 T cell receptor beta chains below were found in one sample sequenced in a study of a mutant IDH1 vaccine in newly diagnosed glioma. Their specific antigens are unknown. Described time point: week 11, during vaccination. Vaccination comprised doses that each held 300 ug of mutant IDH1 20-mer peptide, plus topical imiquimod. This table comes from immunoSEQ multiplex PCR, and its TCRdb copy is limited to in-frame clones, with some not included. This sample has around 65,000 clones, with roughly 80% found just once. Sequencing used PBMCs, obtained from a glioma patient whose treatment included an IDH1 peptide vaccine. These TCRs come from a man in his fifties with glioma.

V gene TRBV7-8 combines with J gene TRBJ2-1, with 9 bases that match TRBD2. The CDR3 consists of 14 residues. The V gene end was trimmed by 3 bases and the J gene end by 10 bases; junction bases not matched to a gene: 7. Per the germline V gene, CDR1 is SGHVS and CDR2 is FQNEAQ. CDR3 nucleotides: TGTGCCAGCAGCTTCTTGCGGGAGGGCCGGGAGCAGTTCTTC. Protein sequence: CASSFLREGREQFF.

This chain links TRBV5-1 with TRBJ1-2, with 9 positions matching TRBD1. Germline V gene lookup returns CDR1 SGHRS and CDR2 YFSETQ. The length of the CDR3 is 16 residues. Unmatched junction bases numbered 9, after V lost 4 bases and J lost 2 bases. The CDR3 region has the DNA TGCGCCAGCAGCCTCCTGGACAGGGGAATCAACTATGGCTACACCTTC. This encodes CASSLLDRGINYGYTF.

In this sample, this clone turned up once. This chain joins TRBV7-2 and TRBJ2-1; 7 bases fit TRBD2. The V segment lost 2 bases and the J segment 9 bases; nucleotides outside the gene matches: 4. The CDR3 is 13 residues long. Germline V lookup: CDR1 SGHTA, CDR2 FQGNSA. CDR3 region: CASSLQRGSEQFF. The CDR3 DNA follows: TGTGCCAGCAGCTTACAGCGGGGAAGTGAGCAGTTCTTC.

The CDR3 coding sequence is TGCGCCAGCAGCTGGGGACAGGGGGCCTACGAGCAGTACTTC. Amino acid sequence: CASSWGQGAYEQYF. The rearrangement uses TRBV5-1 and TRBJ2-7; 11 bases agree with TRBD1. The germline V gene has CDR1 SGHRS and CDR2 YFSETQ. The J segment lost 2 bases and the V segment lost 3 bases, leaving 1 base of the junction unmatched. CDR3 length: 14 amino acids.

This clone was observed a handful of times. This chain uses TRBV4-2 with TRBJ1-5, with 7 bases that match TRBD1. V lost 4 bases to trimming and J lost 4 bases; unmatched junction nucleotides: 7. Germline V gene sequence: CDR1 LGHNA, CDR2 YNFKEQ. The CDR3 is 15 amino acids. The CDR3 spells CASSPGTAENQPQHF. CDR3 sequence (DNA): TGTGCCAGCAGCCCCGGGACAGCGGAGAATCAGCCCCAGCATTTT.

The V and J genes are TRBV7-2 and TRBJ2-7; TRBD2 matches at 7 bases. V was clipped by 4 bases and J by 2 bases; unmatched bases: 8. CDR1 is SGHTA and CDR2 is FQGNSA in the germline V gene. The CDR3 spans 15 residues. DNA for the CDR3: TGTGCCAGCAGCTCCATAGCGGGTCTTGCCTACGAGCAGTACTTC. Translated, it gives CASSSIAGLAYEQYF.

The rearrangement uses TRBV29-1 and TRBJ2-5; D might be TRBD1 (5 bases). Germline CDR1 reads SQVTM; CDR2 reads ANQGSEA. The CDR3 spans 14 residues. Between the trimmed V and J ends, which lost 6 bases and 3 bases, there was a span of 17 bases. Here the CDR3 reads CSVSQRSGKETQYF. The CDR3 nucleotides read TGCAGCGTCTCCCAGCGATCAGGGAAAGAGACCCAGTACTTC.

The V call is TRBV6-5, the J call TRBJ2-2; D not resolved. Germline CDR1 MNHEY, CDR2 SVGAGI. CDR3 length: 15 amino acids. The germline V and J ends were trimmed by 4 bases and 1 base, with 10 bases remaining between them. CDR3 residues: CASSLMLGNTGELFF. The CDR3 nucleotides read TGTGCCAGCAGTTTAATGTTGGGGAACACCGGGGAGCTGTTTTTT.

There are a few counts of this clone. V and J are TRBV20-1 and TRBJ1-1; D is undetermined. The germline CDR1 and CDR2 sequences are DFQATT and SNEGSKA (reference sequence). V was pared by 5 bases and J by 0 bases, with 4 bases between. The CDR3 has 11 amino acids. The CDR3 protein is CSAFMNTEAFF. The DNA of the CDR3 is TGCAGTGCTTTCATGAACACTGAAGCTTTCTTT.

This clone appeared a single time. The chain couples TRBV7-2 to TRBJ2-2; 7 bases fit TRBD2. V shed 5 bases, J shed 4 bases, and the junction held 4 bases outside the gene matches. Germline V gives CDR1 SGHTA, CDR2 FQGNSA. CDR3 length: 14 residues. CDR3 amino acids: CASSLTSPTGELFF. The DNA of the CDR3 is TGTGCCAGCAGCCTGACTAGCCCCACCGGGGAGCTGTTTTTT.

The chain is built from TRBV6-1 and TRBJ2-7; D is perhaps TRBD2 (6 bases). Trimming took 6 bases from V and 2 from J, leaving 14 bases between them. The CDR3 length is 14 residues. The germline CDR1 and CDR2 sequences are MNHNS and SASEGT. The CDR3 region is CASRSGTGAYEQYF. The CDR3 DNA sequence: TGTGCCAGCAGGTCCGGGACGGGGGCCTACGAGCAGTACTTC.

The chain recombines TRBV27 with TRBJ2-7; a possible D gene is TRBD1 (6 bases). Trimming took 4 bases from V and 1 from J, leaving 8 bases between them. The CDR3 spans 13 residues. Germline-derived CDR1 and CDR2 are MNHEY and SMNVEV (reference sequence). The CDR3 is CASSWTVSYEQYF. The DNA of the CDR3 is TGTGCCAGCAGTTGGACAGTATCCTACGAGCAGTACTTC.

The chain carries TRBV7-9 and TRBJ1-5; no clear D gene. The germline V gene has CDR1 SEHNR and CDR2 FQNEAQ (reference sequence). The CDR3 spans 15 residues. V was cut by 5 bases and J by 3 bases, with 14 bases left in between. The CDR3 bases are TGTGCCAGCAGCCCCGCCGGAGTACACAATCAGCCCCAGCATTTT. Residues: CASSPAGVHNQPQHF. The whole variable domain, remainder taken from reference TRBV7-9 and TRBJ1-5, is DTGVSQNPRHKITKRGQNVTFRCDPISEHNRLYWYRQTLGQGPEFLTYFQNEAQLEKSRLLSDRFSAERPKGSFSTLEIQRTEQGDSAMYLCASSPAGVHNQPQHFGDGTRLSIL.

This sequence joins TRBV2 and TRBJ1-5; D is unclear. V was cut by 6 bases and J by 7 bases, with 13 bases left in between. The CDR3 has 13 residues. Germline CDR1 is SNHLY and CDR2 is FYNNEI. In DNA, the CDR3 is TGTGCCAGCAGCCCCGACGCTAGGCAGCCCCAGCATTTT. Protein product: CASSPDARQPQHF.

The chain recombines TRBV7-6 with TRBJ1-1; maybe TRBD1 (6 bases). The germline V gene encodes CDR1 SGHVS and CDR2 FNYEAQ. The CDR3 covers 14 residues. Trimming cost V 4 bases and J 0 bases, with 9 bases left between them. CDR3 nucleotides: TGTGCCAGCAGCTCCGGGACATTGAACACTGAAGCTTTCTTT. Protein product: CASSSGTLNTEAFF.